A single T cell receptor beta chain is shown here with its context. Its antigen remains undetermined. No much larger clone is present one base from it, and per-base qualities are unavailable. CD8 naive samples were CD45RO-negative cells positively selected for CCR7, giving a CD45RA+CCR7+ population that excluded TemRA cells. Donors were healthy HIV-negative adults with no recently reported acute infections or vaccinations. All donors were Caucasian adults living in Nashville, Tennessee, USA. Blood was collected by leukapheresis, and PBMCs were isolated by Ficoll-Histopaque density gradient centrifugation and then cryopreserved in liquid nitrogen vapor phase. Analytical flow cytometry was used to check the purity and quantity of every magnetically sorted T cell population. Genomic DNA was isolated from every sorted fraction and measured by UV absorbance on a Nanodrop 2000c. The data belong to a study of shared clonotypes between healthy human individuals (dated by TCRdb to 2020 to 2022). Some background on the complete study: A couple of women and a few men aged 18 to 49 years were included in the cohort. For each donor, three plates each were used for CD4 naive and CD4 memory, two plates were used for CD8 naive, and one plate was used for CD8 memory. To estimate repertoire size and how much clonotype sharing occurs between individuals, the study deeply sequenced the blood TCR repertoires of five healthy adults. Libraries were prepared and TCR repertoires were sequenced by different laboratories using diverse techniques, in order to increase sequencing depth and limit assay-specific biases. Each donor's leukapheresis produced roughly between roughly 0.9 and 9 billion PBMCs.

Results and caveats for the whole study, not just this receptor: Because the study included a small number of donors, the genetic and exposure-history diversity represented was limited. Only blood was sampled, and tissue TCR repertoires likely differ from those in blood. Sharing across a handful of donors was observed for 5% to 6.5% of naive CD4, 3% to 3.5% of naive CD8, over 2% of memory CD4, and approximately 0.41% of memory CD8 clonotypes. Rarefaction of sorted-subset datasets indicated incomplete sequencing despite the large sequencing depth. Larger estimated clonotype richness was generally found for naive subsets than for memory subsets. Compared with non-shared clonotypes, the clonotypes found in all four sorted-subset donors had higher generation probabilities. Based on pairwise subsampling, the degree of clonotype sharing among donors was expected to be affected by sequencing depth.

Using the deep immunoSEQ assay, TCR CDR3 regions were amplified from genomic DNA by multiplex PCR. For each cell subset, the extracted genomic DNA was distributed evenly across all wells of several immunoSEQ 96-well plates, and each plate served as one replicate. Each replicate PCR for sorted subsets received around 0.2 ug genomic DNA, equal to some 32,000 T cell genomes. Purified libraries were measured with a Qubit 3.0 fluorometer, size-checked on a Bioanalyzer 2100, and measured again with the KAPA Library Quantification kit. Each immunoSEQ 96-well plate was sequenced on its own single-read 150-cycle Illumina NextSeq 550 flow cell. In the authors' own workflow: Because the immunoSEQ output held only junctional sequences and lacked quality scores, the filtering could not match the filtering applied to full-length reads. Sequences were annotated with PyIR, a Python wrapper for IgBLAST v1.9, and V/J genes and CDR3 were assigned using IMGT germline references. Reads were removed for weak V/J assignments (E-value above 1e-6), missing CDR3, stop codons, out-of-frame junctions, or ambiguous translated residues. V3J clonotypes were defined as sequences sharing an identical inferred V gene, J gene, and CDR3 amino acid sequence. To compute the percentage overlap between repertoires, the number of shared unique clonotypes was divided by the size of the smaller repertoire. Repertoire richness was assessed with RTK rarefaction, the Chao1 estimator, and Recon v2.1 estimates of unobserved clonotypes. For all TCRbeta clonotypes obtained by the gDNA method from a few donors, generation probabilities were computed with OLGA. Drawn from immuneACCESS, this table holds only the in-frame rearrangements with V and J called that TCRdb kept. Clones are partly lost; checked studies trace under half to an unresolved V gene and leave the rest unexplained. Clonal size and the V and J genes are those of that table, whereas D and trimming came from the DNA. This sample comprises about 2.2 million clones, around 93% of them detected only once. Of the sample, more than 1.5% is held by the ten largest clones.

This receptor was identified in a man between 18 and 29 years old in good health. Some clones in this sample may be carry-over from other donors' samples. The sample consisted of naive CD8+ T cells from PBMCs. The sample's cell subset or site label is to be understood as: CD45RA+CCR7+.

The bases are TGCGCCAGCGGCCTAACAGGGGTGAACACTGAAGCTTTCTTT. It is translated as CASGLTGVNTEAFF. The chain joins TRBV5-1 to TRBJ1-1, and TRBD1 matches 7 of the central bases. Reading from cysteine to phenylalanine, the CDR3 counts 14 amino acids. Only CDR3 DNA remains: 42 bases, in frame from the first base. CDR1 and CDR2, per the germline V gene, are SGHRS and YFSETQ. V loses 7 bases at its end and J loses 0 bases; junction bases beyond the gene matches: 6. With the portions outside the CDR3 filled from the reference TRBV5-1 and TRBJ1-1 genes, the complete variable region becomes KAGVTQTPRYLIKTRGQQVTLSCSPISGHRSVSWYQQTPGQGLQFLFEYFSETQRNKGNFPGRFSGRQFSNSRSEMNVSTLELGDSALYLCASGLTGVNTEAFFGQGTRLTVV.